The 2 T cell receptor beta chains reported below all come from one sample, sequenced in a study of lymphopenia after photon versus proton radiotherapy. Generated by immunoSEQ multiplex PCR, the TCRdb table keeps only in-frame clones and is missing some. The sample records more than 50,000 clones, around 88% being singletons. This specimen consisted of peripheral blood, obtained from a patient treated with photon-based radiotherapy. The source is a man aged 45 to 65 with gastric cancer.

This chain uses TRBV19 with TRBJ1-1; tentatively, D is TRBD1 (5 bases). Trimming removed 5 bases at V and 1 base at J, with 8 bases between. The CDR3 consists of 13 residues. In germline, CDR1 is LNHDA, CDR2 SQIVND (reference sequence). The CDR3 region is CASSSGKNTEAFF. Written as DNA, the CDR3 is TGTGCCAGTAGTTCAGGGAAGAACACTGAAGCTTTCTTT.

The chain's CDR3 is CASSRRVGLAGDRSYNEQFF. The CDR3 coding sequence is TGTGCCAGCAGTCGAAGAGTGGGACTAGCGGGAGATAGGTCCTACAATGAGCAGTTCTTC. V and J are TRBV14 and TRBJ2-1; 14 positions agree with TRBD2. Germline trimming cut 6 bases from V and 1 base from J; bases unmatched to any gene: 14. The CDR3 is 20 residues long. Germline CDR1 and CDR2: SGHDN and FVKESK.